Below are 28 T cell receptor beta chains sequenced from a single sample in a study of T cell clones after liver transplantation. TCRdb's copy holds only in-frame clones and misses some; the assay was immunoSEQ multiplex PCR. Seen here are roughly 120,000 clones, 90% observed once, and the top ten hold around 0.86%. The sample in question was CD4+ T cells from blood, obtained 12 months after liver transplant. The receptors were gathered from a human patient who received a liver transplant. The T cells may come from the graft donor.

The rearrangement uses TRBV29-1 and TRBJ2-1; 8 positions agree with TRBD1. The ends lost 6 bases at V and 3 bases at J; junction bases unmatched: 10. The germline V gene has CDR1 SQVTM and CDR2 ANQGSEA. CDR3 length equals 15 residues. The CDR3 is CSVQGDRRFYNEQFF. The CDR3, as DNA: TGCAGCGTCCAAGGGGACAGGCGCTTCTACAATGAGCAGTTCTTC.

The chain is built from TRBV10-3 and TRBJ2-5, with TRBD1 as a possible D gene (6 bases). V lost 5 bases and J 1 base, leaving 8 bases between the germline ends. This CDR3 has 13 residues. Germline CDR1 ENHRY, CDR2 SYGVKD. CDR3 loop: CAISRTAQETQYF. The CDR3 nucleotides read TGTGCCATCAGTCGGACAGCCCAAGAGACCCAGTACTTC.

This clone was seen just once. This rearrangement joins TRBV19 to TRBJ2-7; no definite D call. Germline lookup yields CDR1 LNHDA and CDR2 SQIVND (reference sequence). The ends were cut back, 7 bases at V and 0 bases at J, with 16 bases in the middle. The length of the CDR3 is 15 residues. CDR3 coding DNA: TGTGCCAGTACCCCCGGCGGAAAAACCTCCTACGAGCAGTACTTC. Protein: CASTPGGKTSYEQYF.

The J gene is TRBJ2-7, the V gene TRBV5-6, with D possibly being TRBD2 (7 bases). This CDR3 is 15 amino acids long. The germline V and J ends were trimmed by 4 bases and 2 bases, with 16 bases remaining between them. Per the germline V gene, CDR1 is SGHDT and CDR2 is YYEEEE. The CDR3 here is CASSPPGGLTYEQYF. DNA of the CDR3: TGTGCCAGCAGCCCTCCGGGGGGCCTTACCTACGAGCAGTACTTC.

This clone has a single count. V gene TRBV2 combines with J gene TRBJ1-3, with no clear D. The CDR3 covers 14 residues. V lost 7 bases, J lost 0 bases, and 10 bases lay in between. Germline CDR1 and CDR2: SNHLY and FYNNEI. The CDR3 DNA is TGTGCCAGCATGTCGGGAATCTCTGGAAACACCATATATTTT. It translates to CASMSGISGNTIYF.

V usage is TRBV19 and J usage is TRBJ2-7; the D gene is possibly TRBD2 (6 bases). The CDR3 extends over 15 amino acids. V lost 2 bases, J lost 2 bases, and 13 bases lay in between. Germline V gene lookup returns CDR1 LNHDA and CDR2 SQIVND (reference sequence). The CDR3 loop reads CASSIKGTGAYEQYF. CDR3 DNA: TGTGCCAGTAGTATAAAAGGGACGGGGGCCTACGAGCAGTACTTC.

J is TRBJ2-3 and V is TRBV28, with D perhaps given as TRBD1 or TRBD2 (5 bases each). V shed 5 bases and J shed 2 bases, with 11 bases lying between them. There are 14 residues in the CDR3. CDR1 is MDHEN and CDR2 is SYDVKM in the germline V gene. The CDR3 is CASSSWGSTDTQYF. The DNA of the CDR3 is TGTGCCAGCAGTAGCTGGGGGTCCACAGATACGCAGTATTTT.

The CDR3 loop is CASSYRPDRVYEQYF. CDR3 nucleotide sequence: TGTGCCAGCAGTTACAGGCCGGACAGGGTCTACGAGCAGTACTTC. The chain uses TRBV6-5 and TRBJ2-7; 8 nucleotides line up with TRBD1. Germline loops: CDR1 MNHEY, CDR2 SVGAGI. Trimming took 2 bases from V and 3 from J; bases not matched to a gene: 6. The length of the CDR3 is 15 residues.

The genes are TRBV6-1 and TRBJ2-7, with unresolved D. Trimming shortened V by 5 bases and J by 3 bases, and 11 bases separated the two germline ends. From germline, CDR1 is MNHNS and CDR2 SASEGT. CDR3 length: 13 residues. The CDR3 region is CASSLGSGYEQYF. The CDR3 DNA reads TGTGCCAGCAGTTTGGGCTCTGGCTACGAGCAGTACTTC.

The V gene is TRBV30, the J gene TRBJ1-2, with unresolved D. V was trimmed by 3 bases and J by 3 bases, leaving 5 bases between them. The CDR3 is 11 amino acids. Germline-derived CDR1 and CDR2 are GTSNPN and SVGIG (reference sequence). CDR3 nucleotide sequence: TGTGCCTGGAGGAGGTACTATGGCTACACCTTC. Residues: CAWRRYYGYTF.

The chain uses TRBV28 and TRBJ2-1; TRBD2 aligns across 13 bases. V trimming: 4 bases; J trimming: 1 base; junction bases outside the gene matches: 10. The CDR3 runs 19 residues. CDR1 is MDHEN and CDR2 is SYDVKM in the germline V gene. This CDR3 reads CASSSPRGLAGVSYNEQFF. The CDR3 nucleotides are TGTGCCAGCAGTTCCCCCCGCGGACTAGCGGGAGTATCCTACAATGAGCAGTTCTTC.

V usage is TRBV5-1 and J usage is TRBJ2-2; 8 bases fit TRBD1. The CDR3 loop spans 17 amino acids. Germline loops: CDR1 SGHRS, CDR2 YFSETQ. Germline trimming cut 4 bases from V and 6 bases from J; bases unmatched to any gene: 14. CDR3 in DNA: TGCGCCAGCAGCCTAAGACCGGGACAGGAGATGGCCGGGGAGCTGTTTTTT. Translation gives CASSLRPGQEMAGELFF.

V usage is TRBV7-2 and J usage is TRBJ1-5, with 8 bases identical to TRBD1. The CDR3 covers 15 residues. The junction had 4 bases not matched to a gene; V was cut back by 4 bases and J by 2 bases. From germline, CDR1 is SGHTA and CDR2 FQGNSA. This chain's CDR3 is CASSSTGGGNQPQHF. DNA for the CDR3: TGTGCCAGCAGCTCTACAGGGGGAGGCAATCAGCCCCAGCATTTT.

The sample holds a few counts of this clone. This chain links TRBV5-1 with TRBJ2-7; possible D gene TRBD2, 5 bases. Germline V gene data show CDR1 as SGHRS and CDR2 as YFSETQ. The germline V and J ends were trimmed by 5 bases and 5 bases, with 17 bases remaining between them. The CDR3 has 14 residues. For the CDR3, the DNA is TGCGCCAGCAGTCAGAGGGCGGCCGGCCACGAGCAGTACTTC. Its translation: CASSQRAAGHEQYF.

This chain connects TRBV29-1 to TRBJ2-1; 16 bases map to TRBD2. V trimming: 6 bases; J trimming: 1 base; junction bases outside the gene matches: 6. This CDR3 is 17 amino acids long. CDR1 and CDR2 (germline): SQVTM, ANQGSEA. Here the CDR3 reads CSVTGTSGRGSYNEQFF. Written as DNA, the CDR3 is TGCAGCGTGACCGGGACTAGCGGGAGGGGGTCCTACAATGAGCAGTTCTTC.

This clone appeared a single time. The genes are TRBV10-1 and TRBJ2-2; unclear D gene. This CDR3 region has 12 residues. Per germline, CDR1 WNHNN and CDR2 SYGVQD (reference sequence). V shed 5 bases and J shed 5 bases, with 6 bases lying between them. The CDR3 DNA reads as TGCGCCAGCAGTACCAGAACCGGGGAGCTGTTTTTT. It translates to CASSTRTGELFF.

The chain combines TRBV7-9 with TRBJ1-4; possible D gene TRBD1, 5 bases. Germline V CDR1 and CDR2: SEHNR, FQNEAQ (reference sequence). This CDR3 spans 15 amino acids. Trimming pared 0 bases from V and 8 bases from J, leaving 13 bases between. In DNA form, the CDR3 reads TGTGCCAGCAGCTTAGCCGGCAGGGAGGCGGAAAAACTGTTTTTT. This codes for CASSLAGREAEKLFF.

The chain couples TRBV18 to TRBJ2-7; 10 bases fit TRBD1. The germline V gene encodes CDR1 KGHSH and CDR2 LQKENI. The CDR3 is made up of 17 amino acids. With V trimmed by 3 bases and J by 0 bases, 8 bases remained unmatched. CDR3 bases: TGTGCCAGCTCACCCGGACAGGGGGAGACAAACTCCTACGAGCAGTACTTC. Its protein is CASSPGQGETNSYEQYF.

This clone came up a few times. V is TRBV5-4 and J is TRBJ2-3; D possibly corresponds to TRBD1 (5 bases). V was cut by 4 bases and J by 2 bases, with 14 bases left in between. The germline V gene has CDR1 SGHNT and CDR2 YYREEE (reference sequence). The length of the CDR3 is 15 residues. The CDR3 nucleotides read TGTGCCAGCAGCACAAGGACAATAAACACAGATACGCAGTATTTT. It encodes CASSTRTINTDTQYF. Combining the CDR3 with reference TRBV5-4 and TRBJ2-3 gives the whole variable domain ETGVTQSPTHLIKTRGQQVTLRCSSQSGHNTVSWYQQALGQGPQFIFQYYREEENGRGNFPPRFSGLQFPNYSSELNVNALELDDSALYLCASSTRTINTDTQYFGPGTRLTVL.

The chain combines TRBV5-1 with TRBJ1-2, with a tentative D call TRBD1 (5 bases). The V and J ends lost 2 bases and 6 bases respectively, with 11 bases between them. Germline CDR1 reads SGHRS; CDR2 reads YFSETQ. The CDR3 runs 13 residues. For the CDR3, the DNA is TGCGCCAGCAGCTTTCCGCAGGGAGATGGCTACACCTTC. This codes for CASSFPQGDGYTF.

V is TRBV5-1 and J is TRBJ2-5; 14 bases fit TRBD2. The V and J ends lost 3 bases and 9 bases, in that order; junction bases with no gene match: 10. CDR1 is SGHRS and CDR2 is YFSETQ in the germline V gene. The CDR3 loop spans 16 amino acids. The CDR3 here is CASSSLGLAGVGAQYF. The CDR3 nucleotides are TGCGCCAGCAGCTCGTTGGGACTAGCGGGAGTCGGGGCCCAGTACTTC.

This chain links TRBV9 with TRBJ2-3; D possibly corresponds to TRBD1 (6 bases). The CDR3 contains 15 residues. The V gene's germline CDR1 is SGDLS and CDR2 YYNGEE. V was clipped by 0 bases and J by 4 bases, with 12 bases between them. The CDR3 reads CASSVGFSGADTQYF. CDR3 coding DNA: TGTGCCAGCAGCGTAGGGTTTTCAGGGGCAGATACGCAGTATTTT.

The CDR3 is CSVSGTGVYTGELFF. The CDR3 bases are TGCAGCGTTTCGGGGACAGGGGTTTATACCGGGGAGCTGTTTTTT. This chain uses TRBV29-1 with TRBJ2-2, with 10 positions matching TRBD1. J gave up 5 bases and V 5 bases, and 8 bases lay outside the gene matches. Germline V gene data show CDR1 as SQVTM and CDR2 as ANQGSEA. The CDR3 sequence is 15 residues long.

The chain has TRBV4-1 and TRBJ2-1; TRBD2 might be the D (6 bases). There are 15 residues in the CDR3. From germline, CDR1 is MGHRA and CDR2 YSYEKL. V gave up 4 bases and J gave up 9 bases, with 19 bases separating them. The CDR3 loop reads CASSRGTSPSREQFF. CDR3 coding DNA: TGCGCCAGCAGCCGAGGGACTTCCCCCTCGCGTGAGCAGTTCTTC.

The chain recombines TRBV6-5 with TRBJ2-7; 9 positions match TRBD1. V dropped 6 bases and J dropped 2; count of bases not matched to a gene: 2. There are 13 residues in the CDR3. Looked up from germline, CDR1 is MNHEY and CDR2 is SVGAGI. The CDR3 DNA follows: TGTGCCAGCAGGCGGGACAGGGCCTACGAGCAGTACTTC. Encoded protein: CASRRDRAYEQYF.

The gene calls are TRBV30 and TRBJ2-5; D may be TRBD2 (6 bases). This CDR3 comprises 12 residues. The germline V gene has CDR1 GTSNPN and CDR2 SVGIG (reference sequence). CDR3 amino acids: CACSRGPGTQYF. The CDR3 nucleotides read TGTGCTTGTTCGCGGGGACCCGGGACCCAGTACTTC. The full variable domain, rest sourced from reference TRBV30 and TRBJ2-5, is SQTIHQWPATLVQPVGSPLSLECTVEGTSNPNLYWYRQAAGRGLQLLFYSVGIGQISSEVPQNLSASRPQDRQFILSSKKLLLSDSGFYLCACSRGPGTQYFGPGTRLLVL.

This clone was seen only a few times. The rearrangement uses TRBV5-1 and TRBJ1-5; no definite D call. This CDR3 is built from 15 residues. Germline values: CDR1 SGHRS, CDR2 YFSETQ. V lost 4 bases to trimming and J lost 3 bases, with 14 bases between them. The CDR3 here is CASSSGIGINQPQHF. In DNA form, the CDR3 reads TGCGCCAGCAGCAGCGGAATTGGAATCAATCAGCCCCAGCATTTT.

The J gene is TRBJ1-2, the V gene TRBV11-2; no firm D call. This CDR3 has 12 residues. Per germline, CDR1 SGHAT and CDR2 FQNNGV. Trimming removed 5 bases from V and 5 bases from J, with 9 bases in between. CDR3 sequence: CASSHLPYGYTF. The CDR3 bases are TGTGCCAGCAGCCATCTACCATATGGCTACACCTTC.